The rows below give T cell receptor beta chains drawn from one sample of a study of a mutant IDH1 vaccine in newly diagnosed glioma. The repertoire was sequenced with immunoSEQ multiplex PCR; TCRdb's copy has only in-frame clones and lacks some. The sample yields approximately 50,000 clones, 87% seen once. Antigens of these TCRs are unknown. The sample consisted of PBMCs, taken from a glioma patient whose treatment included an IDH1 peptide vaccine. These receptor sequences come from a middle-aged man with glioma. The conserved cysteine and the conserved F or W are not part of the CDR3 here. The D gene is left open where the match is weak. The listing skips clone size in some rows; elsewhere it reads once, few, many or a size class.

>NA|TRBV4-3|TRBD1
ASSQGRQGLWSTNEKLF
>NA|TRBV5-5|NA
ASSTVGGGYT
>NA|TRBV5-1|NA
ASSARPVSGNTGELF
>NA|TRBV29-1|TRBD1
SVGRQGTEQF
>NA|TRBV7-9|NA
ASSLHPPMLRYEQY
>NA|TRBV4-1|TRBD2
ASSQDKREVSYEQY
>NA|TRBV28|NA
ASTLSDGYEQY
>NA|TRBV19|TRBD2
ASSIVTSGYEQY
>NA|TRBV2|TRBD1
ASSELPPGGLETEAF
>NA|TRBV27|NA
ASSLGTAFDEQY
>NA|TRBV29-1|TRBD2
SVMNGGAGAFSYEQY
>NA|TRBV2|TRBD1
ASRGQGGETQY
>once|TRBV29-1|TRBD2
SVEGLAGSYNEQF
>NA|TRBV12-5|TRBD2
ASGLVGLAGRTGELF
>NA|TRBV7-2|NA
ASSFGGLNTEAF
>few|TRBV9|NA
ASSSQTNEQY
>NA|TRBV2|NA
ASTRQTYEQY
>few|TRBV7-6|NA
ASSATGQSYEQY
>NA|TRBV11-2|TRBD2
ASSLGLAGGPKDEQF
>NA|TRBV7-9|NA
ASSPASVDTQY
>NA|TRBV6-5|NA
ASSYGRNTEAF
>NA|TRBV28|NA
ASRDDSLRPQH
>once|TRBV19|TRBD1
ASTRTGEVSEAF
>NA|TRBV21-1|NA
ASTKRAGTVRDTEAF
>NA|TRBV7-8|NA
ASSKLPRGANEQF
>NA|TRBV4-1|NA
ASSQQETQY
>NA|TRBV29-1|TRBD1
SLRGWTGPGNEQF
>NA|TRBV6-6|NA
ASRTLGTNEKLF
>NA|TRBV7-3|NA
ASSLTSPNRGYNEQF
>NA|TRBV7-2|NA
ASSLVKQGGGYT
>once|TRBV19|TRBD1
ASKGDRVFDEQY
>NA|TRBV5-1|NA
ASSLTTGLGTGELF
>NA|TRBV5-1|TRBD1
ASSLTGQAGNTIY
>NA|TRBV19|TRBD1
ASRGTGGYEQY
>NA|TRBV11-2|TRBD1
ASSNPGTGLSGYT
>NA|TRBV21-1|NA
ASSKPIKNTGELF
>NA|TRBV5-1|NA
ASSLDPSGETQY
>NA|TRBV29-1|TRBD1
SVEVRTGMLYGYT
>NA|TRBV4-3|NA
ASSPGLNVYEQY
>NA|TRBV2|TRBD1
ASRTGGVVGAF
>few|TRBV9|NA
ASSVETRGTEAF
>NA|TRBV29-1|NA
SVEDRGYEQY
>NA|TRBV6-5|TRBD2
ASRSGTANTGELF
>NA|TRBV7-6|TRBD2
ASSLISGRAPGVQY
>NA|TRBV4-1|TRBD1
ASSQTGTGAAEQY
>NA|TRBV6-6|NA
ASSTGGRYEQY
>NA|TRBV2|NA
ASSYNRDEQY
>NA|TRBV11-2|NA
ASSLSRTGPAYGYT
>once|TRBV6-5|NA
ASNLQGPSYEQY
>NA|TRBV5-1|NA
ASSLGRTYYNEQF
>NA|TRBV7-8|NA
ASSLAKLLWDTRNTEAF
>NA|TRBV18|NA
ASSPASVKGDTGELF